Sequencing of this TCR beta chain was carried out in a study of OX40 agonist ivuxolimab in advanced cancers. About the study: Eligibility admitted prior anti-PD-1, anti-PD-L1 or anti-CTLA-4 therapy; roughly 37% had some. General observations from the study: Circulating CD4+ and CD8+ T cells showed clonal expansion by week 6 at 0.1 to 3.0 mg/kg.

This CDR3 has 13 residues. Germline CDR1 is WNHNN and CDR2 is SYGVQD (reference sequence). Trimming removed 11 bases at V and 7 bases at J, with 18 bases between. Drawing of blood for sampling happened at baseline, at cycle 4 day 1, and at cycle 7 day 1. Sequencing was performed with immunoSEQ multiplex PCR; in TCRdb, only in-frame clones are kept and a portion is missing. This sample carries tens of thousands of clones, around nine tenths of them seen once, and the ten largest clones take less than 0.55%. Comments on this clone: Its antigen is as yet unknown.

This specimen consisted of CD4+ or CD8+ T cells sorted from blood, obtained in a trial of the OX40 agonist ivuxolimab. V and J are TRBV10-1 and TRBJ1-5, with D perhaps matching TRBD1 (6 bases). The clonotype was recovered from an adult with an advanced solid tumor such as melanoma, head and neck, liver or kidney cancer. The CDR3 sequence: CAATPRGRQPQHF. CDR3 in DNA: TGCGCCGCCACCCCCAGGGGACGGCAGCCCCAGCATTTT.